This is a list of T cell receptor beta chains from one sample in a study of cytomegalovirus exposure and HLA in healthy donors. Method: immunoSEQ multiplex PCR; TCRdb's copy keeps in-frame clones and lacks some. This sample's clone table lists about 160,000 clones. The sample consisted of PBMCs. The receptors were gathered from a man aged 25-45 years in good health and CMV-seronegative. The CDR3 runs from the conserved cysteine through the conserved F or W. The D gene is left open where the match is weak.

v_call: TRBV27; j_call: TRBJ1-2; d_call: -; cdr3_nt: TGTGCCAGCAGTTCCCCGTGGAACAGGGCGGCAGGCAATGGCTACACCTTC; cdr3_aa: CASSSPWNRAAGNGYTF
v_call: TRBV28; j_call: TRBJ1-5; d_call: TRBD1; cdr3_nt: TGTGCCAGCAGTTCCGGGACAGGGGACAATCAGCCCCAGCATTTT; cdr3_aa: CASSSGTGDNQPQHF
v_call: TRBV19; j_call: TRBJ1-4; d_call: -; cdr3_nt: TGTGCCAGTAGTATCCCCGCTACGAGAGGGGAAAAACTGTTTTTT; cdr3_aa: CASSIPATRGEKLFF
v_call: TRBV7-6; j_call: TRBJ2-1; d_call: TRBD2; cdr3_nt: TGTGCCAGCAGTCCTTATATGGTCCTAGCGGCTAATGAGCAGTTCTTC; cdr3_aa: CASSPYMVLAANEQFF
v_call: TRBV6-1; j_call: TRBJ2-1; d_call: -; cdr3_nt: TGTGCCAGCAGTGCCCGCGACAGCTACAATGAGCAGTTCTTC; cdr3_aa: CASSARDSYNEQFF
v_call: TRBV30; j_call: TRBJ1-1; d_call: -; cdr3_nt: TGTGCCTGGGGGGGCATACCAGGGGAATCTTTCTTT; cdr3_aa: CAWGGIPGESFF
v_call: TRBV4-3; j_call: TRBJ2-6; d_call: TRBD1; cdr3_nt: TGCGCCAGCAGCCCGGGGACAGCCACCCGGCTCTCTGGGGCCAACGTCCTGACTTTC; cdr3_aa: CASSPGTATRLSGANVLTF
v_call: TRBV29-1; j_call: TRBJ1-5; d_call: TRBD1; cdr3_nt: TGCAGCGTTGTTGGACAGGGGGGCCAGCCCCAGCATTTT; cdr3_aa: CSVVGQGGQPQHF
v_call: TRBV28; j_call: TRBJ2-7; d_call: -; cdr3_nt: TGTGCCAGCGAAGCGGGACAGGTCTACGAGCAGTACTTC; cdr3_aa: CASEAGQVYEQYF
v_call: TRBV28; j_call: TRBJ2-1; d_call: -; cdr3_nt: TGTGCCAGCAGTTTTAATCAGGGCGACTTATACAATGAGCAGTTCTTC; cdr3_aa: CASSFNQGDLYNEQFF
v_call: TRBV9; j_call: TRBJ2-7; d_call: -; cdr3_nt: TGTGCCAGCAGCGAGGAGCAGGATTTTTGGGAGGAGCAGTACTTC; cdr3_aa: CASSEEQDFWEEQYF
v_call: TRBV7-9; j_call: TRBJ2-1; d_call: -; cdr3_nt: TGTGCCAGCAGCTTAGGCGTAGCGGCCGGATACAATGAGCAGTTCTTC; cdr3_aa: CASSLGVAAGYNEQFF
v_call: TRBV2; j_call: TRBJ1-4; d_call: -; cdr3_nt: TGTGCCAGCAGTGAAGCGGGGGGAAGGACTGAAAAACTGTTTTTT; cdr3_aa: CASSEAGGRTEKLFF
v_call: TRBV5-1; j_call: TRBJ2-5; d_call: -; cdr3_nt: TGCGCCAGCAGCCCGGCCGGGACAAGTTTTATCCAGTACTTC; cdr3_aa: CASSPAGTSFIQYF
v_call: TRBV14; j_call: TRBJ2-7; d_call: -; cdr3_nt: TGTGCCAGCAGCCAAGATTACTACGAGCAGTACTTC; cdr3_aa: CASSQDYYEQYF
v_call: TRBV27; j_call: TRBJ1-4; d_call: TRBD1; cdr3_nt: TGTGCCAGCAGAAGGGGGCCGGGTGAAAAACTGTTTTTT; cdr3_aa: CASRRGPGEKLFF
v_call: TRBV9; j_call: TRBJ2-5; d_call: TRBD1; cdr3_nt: TGTGCCAGCAGCGTAGGCAGGGGGCAGAGGGAGACCCAGTACTTC; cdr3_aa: CASSVGRGQRETQYF
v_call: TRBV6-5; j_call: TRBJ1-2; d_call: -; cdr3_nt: TGTGCCAGCAGTTACCCCGGGGGGCAAGGCTACACCTTC; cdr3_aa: CASSYPGGQGYTF
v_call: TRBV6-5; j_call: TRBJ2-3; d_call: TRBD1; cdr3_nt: TGTGCCACCTGGACAGGCCCCAGCTTGGGTACGCAGTATTTT; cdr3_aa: CATWTGPSLGTQYF
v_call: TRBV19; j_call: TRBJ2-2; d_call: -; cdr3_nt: TGTGCCAGTAGCTACGGCGCGACAGGAAGGTTGTCCGGGGAGCTGTTTTTT; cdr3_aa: CASSYGATGRLSGELFF
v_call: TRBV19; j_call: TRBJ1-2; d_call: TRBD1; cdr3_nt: TGTGCCAGTAGTTGGACAGGGGGGACGGATGGCTACACCTTC; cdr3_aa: CASSWTGGTDGYTF
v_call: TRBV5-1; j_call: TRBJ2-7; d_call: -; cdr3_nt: TGCGCCAGCAGTTCCCTTACAGGGTCCACCTCCTACGAGCAGTACTTC; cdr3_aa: CASSSLTGSTSYEQYF
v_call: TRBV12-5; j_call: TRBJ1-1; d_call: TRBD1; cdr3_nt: TGTGCTAGTGGTTTGGTGCAGGGGGCCACTGAAGCTTTCTTT; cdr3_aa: CASGLVQGATEAFF
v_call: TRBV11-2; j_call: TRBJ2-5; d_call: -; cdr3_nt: TGTGCCAGCAGGCCGCCGGGACGGTCGAGGGAGGCCCAGTACTTC; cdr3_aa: CASRPPGRSREAQYF
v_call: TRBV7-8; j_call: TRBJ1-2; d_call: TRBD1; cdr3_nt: TGTGCCAGCAGCTTAGTCCTGGACAGGGATAACTATGGCTACACCTTC; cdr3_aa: CASSLVLDRDNYGYTF
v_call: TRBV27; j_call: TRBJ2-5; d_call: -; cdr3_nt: TGTGCCAGCAGCGGTCGGGAGGGGGCACAAGAGACCCAGTACTTC; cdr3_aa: CASSGREGAQETQYF
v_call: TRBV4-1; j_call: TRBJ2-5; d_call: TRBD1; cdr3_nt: TGCGCCAGCAGCCAATCGGGAACGGGACAGGACCAAGAGACCCAGTACTTC; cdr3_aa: CASSQSGTGQDQETQYF
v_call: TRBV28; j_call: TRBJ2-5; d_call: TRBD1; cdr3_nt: TGTGCCAGCAGTCCGAGGGGACAGGGGGAAGAGACCCAGTACTTC; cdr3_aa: CASSPRGQGEETQYF
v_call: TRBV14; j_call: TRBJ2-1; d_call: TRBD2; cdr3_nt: TGTGCCAGCAAAGGCCTAGCGGGAAACAATGAGCAGTTCTTC; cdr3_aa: CASKGLAGNNEQFF
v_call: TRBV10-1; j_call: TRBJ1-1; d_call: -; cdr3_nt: TGCGCCAGCAGTGGAAGCTACACTGAAGCTTTCTTT; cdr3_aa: CASSGSYTEAFF
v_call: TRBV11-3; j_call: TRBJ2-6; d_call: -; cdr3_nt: TGTGCCAGCAGCACAGGAACCTCTGGGGCCAACGTCCTGACTTTC; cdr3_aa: CASSTGTSGANVLTF
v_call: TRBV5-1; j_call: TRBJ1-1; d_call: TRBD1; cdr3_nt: TGCGCCAGCAGCCCTAAAGGGACAGCTGTTGAAGCTTTCTTT; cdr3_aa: CASSPKGTAVEAFF
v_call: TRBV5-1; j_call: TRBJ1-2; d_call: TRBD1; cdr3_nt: TGCGCCAGCAGCCCTGGGACAGGGTATGGCTACACCTTC; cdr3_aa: CASSPGTGYGYTF
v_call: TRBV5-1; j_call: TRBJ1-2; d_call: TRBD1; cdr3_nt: TGCGCCAGCAGCTCTGTCCCTATGACAGGGTCGGAAGGTGGCTACACCTTC; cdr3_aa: CASSSVPMTGSEGGYTF
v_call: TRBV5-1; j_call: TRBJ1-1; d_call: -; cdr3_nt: TGCGCCAGCAGCTTCGATGGCGGGAACACTGAAGCTTTCTTT; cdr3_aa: CASSFDGGNTEAFF
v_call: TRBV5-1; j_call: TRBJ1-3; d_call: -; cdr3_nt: TGCGCCAGCAGCCCTGGGGGAGGGTCTGGAAACACCATATATTTT; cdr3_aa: CASSPGGGSGNTIYF
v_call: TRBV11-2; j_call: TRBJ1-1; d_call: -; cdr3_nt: TGTGCCAGCAGCTTATCTACAGGGCAAGCTTTCTTT; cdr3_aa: CASSLSTGQAFF
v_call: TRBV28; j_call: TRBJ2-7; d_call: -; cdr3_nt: TGTGCCAGCAGTTTTGTCGCCAGCGGACCCTACGAGCAGTACTTC; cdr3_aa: CASSFVASGPYEQYF
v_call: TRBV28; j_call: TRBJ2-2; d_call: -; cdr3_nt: TGTGCCAGCAGTTCACCCGGGAGTGGCAATCCCACCGGGGAGCTGTTTTTT; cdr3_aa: CASSSPGSGNPTGELFF
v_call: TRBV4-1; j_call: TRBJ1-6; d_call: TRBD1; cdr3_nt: TGCGCCAGCAGCCAGACAGGGGCCAATTCACCCCTCCACTTT; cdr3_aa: CASSQTGANSPLHF